This T cell receptor beta chain was identified in a study of blood T cell repertoires in COVID-19. This clone came up once. The V and J ends lost 2 bases and 5 bases, in that order; junction bases with no gene match: 11. The V gene's germline CDR1 is MNHEY and CDR2 SVGEGT. The CDR3 totals 16 residues. Sequencing used immunoSEQ multiplex PCR; TCRdb keeps in-frame clones, though not all of them. In the table there are 200,000 to 250,000 clones, roughly four fifths of which are singletons. The chain employs TRBV6-2 or TRBV6-3 and TRBJ1-2, with 7 bases lining up with TRBD1. The receptor comes from a woman aged 40 to 50 with acute COVID-19. Sequencing input: PBMCs or T cells enriched from blood (not recorded which). As DNA, the CDR3 is TGTGCCAGCAGTTACGGTGCAGGGGGACAATATTATGGCTACACCTTC. Its protein is CASSYGAGGQYYGYTF.